Described below is a single TCR beta chain sequence and its context. What it binds is not known. The data originate from a study of persistence of HIV-infected CD4 T cells. Across the whole study: A couple of participants gave one leukapheresis sample; others gave up to about 180 mL blood repeatedly.

This CDR3 has 13 amino acids. V gave up 3 bases and J gave up 2 bases, with 6 bases separating them. Germline CDR1 and CDR2: MDHEN and SYDVKM. The immunoSEQ assay was version 4, run in survey mode. Sequencing used immunoSEQ multiplex PCR; TCRdb keeps in-frame clones, though not all of them. The sample contains more than 30,000 clones, approximately 88% of which appear only once. This nonspecific control used anti-CD3/anti-CD28 bead stimulation of CD4+ T cells. CD4+ T cells upregulating both CD40 ligand and CD69 were sorted as responding cells. Donors were HIV-1-infected adults who began suppressive ART during chronic infection. Plasma HIV-1 RNA stayed below 50 copies/mL for at least 4 years. CD4+ T cell counts exceeded 400 cells/uL; CMV serology was positive.

V and J are TRBV28 and TRBJ2-3; D not resolved. The receptor was isolated from an adult man with HIV who was CMV-seropositive. Sequencing was performed on CD4+ T cells sorted from PBMCs after approximately 19-hour stimulation, taken from a patient who received antiretroviral therapy. CDR3 DNA: TGTGCCAGCAGTTTGGGTTACACAGATACGCAGTATTTT. Encoded protein: CASSLGYTDTQYF.